Each of the 18 T cell receptor beta chains below was sequenced from the same sample in a study of response to subunit inactivated influenza vaccine. One entry per CDR3 protein, called by TCRdb with MiXCR from the RT-PCR reads. The sample has 550,000 to 800,000 distinct CDR3 sequences, approximately 15% seen once; the top ten hold around 10%. The sample here was PBMCs from blood, taken 11 to 12 days after vaccination. The receptors were sampled from a man aged 50-59 years who received an inactivated influenza vaccine.

This clonotype was counted many times. This chain's CDR3 is CSVEDNYRARWVNEQFF. The CDR3 nucleotides are TGCAGCGTTGAAGACAACTACAGGGCGAGATGGGTCAATGAGCAGTTCTTC. The V call is TRBV29-1, the J call TRBJ2-1, with D possibly TRBD1 on 6 matching bases. Per the germline V gene, CDR1 is SQVTM and CDR2 is ANQGSEA. CDR3 length: 17 amino acids. Trimming removed 0 bases at V and 6 bases at J, with 21 bases between.

The DNA for the CDR3 is TGCAGTGCTAGCGGAGCGGCAACTAATGAAAAACTGTTTTTT. This codes for CSASGAATNEKLFF. The chain links TRBV20-1 to TRBJ1-4; D ambiguous. The CDR3 loop spans 14 amino acids. Trimming stripped 3 bases from V and 0 bases from J, with 8 bases between. The germline gives CDR1 DFQATT, CDR2 SNEGSKA (reference sequence).

This clonotype was detected only a few times. The chain links TRBV20-1 to TRBJ2-3; perhaps TRBD2 as D (6 bases). The CDR3 covers 13 residues. V was pared by 6 bases and J by 0 bases, with 10 bases between. The V gene's germline CDR1 is DFQATT and CDR2 SNEGSKA (reference sequence). This CDR3 reads CSAPGLSTDTQYF. DNA for the CDR3: TGCAGTGCCCCGGGACTTAGCACAGATACGCAGTATTTT.

This clonotype came up a few times. This sequence joins TRBV6-2 or TRBV6-3 and TRBJ1-1; tentatively, D is TRBD1 (5 bases). Germline V gene data show CDR1 as MNHEY and CDR2 as SVGEGT. The CDR3 runs to 16 residues. V was shortened by 1 base and J by 0 bases, with 12 bases between the two germline ends. The DNA for the CDR3 is TGTGCCAGCAGTTACTGGGGGACGCCTGTGAACACTGAAGCTTTCTTT. Amino acid sequence: CASSYWGTPVNTEAFF.

V gene TRBV7-2 combines with J gene TRBJ1-2; D not certain. Germline lookup yields CDR1 SGHTA and CDR2 FQGNSA. Deletions cut 2 bases from V and 0 bases from J, with 19 bases between. The CDR3 loop spans 18 amino acids. CDR3 loop: CASSLTPSRGLANYGYTF. For the CDR3, the DNA is TGTGCCAGCAGCTTAACCCCAAGCAGAGGGTTAGCTAACTATGGCTACACCTTC.

This clonotype was found a few times. The chain uses TRBV11-1 and TRBJ2-3; D is perhaps TRBD2 (5 bases). V lost 2 bases, J lost 3 bases, and 27 bases lay in between. Germline V gives CDR1 SGHAT, CDR2 FQDESV (reference sequence). The CDR3 is 20 amino acids. The CDR3 region is CASSLWAGPSMRSDTDTQYF. The CDR3 nucleotides are TGTGCCAGCAGCTTATGGGCGGGTCCATCTATGCGGTCGGATACAGATACGCAGTATTTT.

This clonotype has a handful of counts. The CDR3 nucleotides are TGTGCCAGCAGCCAACTCAACAGAGGAACTTTCTTT. This gives the protein CASSQLNRGTFF. This chain connects TRBV14 to TRBJ1-1; D is unclear. The CDR3 length is 12 residues. Germline V gives CDR1 SGHDN, CDR2 FVKESK. V gave up 2 bases and J gave up 12 bases, with 13 bases separating them.

The chain carries TRBV5-1 and TRBJ2-3; D may be TRBD2 (5 bases). V lost 6 bases and J 6 bases, leaving 17 bases between the germline ends. The CDR3 has 14 amino acids. Germline CDR1 reads SGHRS; CDR2 reads YFSETQ. This CDR3 reads CASNQGSPGDTQYF. CDR3 coding DNA: TGCGCCAGCAACCAAGGGAGTCCTGGGGATACGCAGTATTTT.

The chain carries TRBV18 and TRBJ2-3, with TRBD2 matching 8 bases. This CDR3 is 16 amino acids long. The trim removed 0 bases at V and 6 bases at J, leaving 8 bases unmatched. In germline, CDR1 is KGHSH, CDR2 LQKENI. Written as DNA, the CDR3 is TGTGCCAGCTCACCACCTATGACTAGCGTGAGGGATACGCAGTATTTT. Translated, it gives CASSPPMTSVRDTQYF.

This clonotype was counted at least ten times. The chain is built from TRBV6-2 or TRBV6-3 and TRBJ1-1; D not certain. Trimming stripped 7 bases from V and 1 base from J, with 13 bases between. The CDR3 consists of 14 residues. Germline values: CDR1 MNHEY, CDR2 SVGEGT. The CDR3 spells CASTLAGQNTEAFF. In DNA form, the CDR3 reads TGTGCCAGCACCCTCGCTGGGCAGAACACTGAAGCTTTCTTT.

V usage is TRBV10-3 and J usage is TRBJ2-7, with 10 nucleotides matching TRBD1. With V trimmed by 10 bases and J by 6 bases, 12 bases remained unmatched. The CDR3 totals 14 residues. The germline CDR1 and CDR2 sequences are ENHRY and SYGVKD. This CDR3 reads CARSHRDRGSEQYF. Written as DNA, the CDR3 is TGTGCCAGATCCCACCGGGACAGGGGATCCGAGCAGTACTTC.

V usage is TRBV10-3 and J usage is TRBJ2-2; D possibly corresponds to TRBD1 (5 bases). Trimming took 1 base from V and 1 from J, leaving 16 bases between them. Germline assignment: CDR1 ENHRY and CDR2 SYGVKD. This CDR3 has 18 residues. In nucleotides, the CDR3 is TGTGCCATCAGTGAGTTCTGGACCGAGCAGGGGAACACCGGGGAGCTGTTTTTT. Its protein product is CAISEFWTEQGNTGELFF.

This clonotype came up many times. The chain recombines TRBV20-1 with TRBJ1-5, with 7 positions matching TRBD1. CDR3 length equals 14 residues. V trimming: 4 bases; J trimming: 6 bases; junction bases outside the gene matches: 9. The germline gives CDR1 DFQATT, CDR2 SNEGSKA (reference sequence). The CDR3 DNA follows: TGCAGTGCTACTCATTCGACAGGGAGTCAGCCCCAGCATTTT. Protein sequence: CSATHSTGSQPQHF.

This chain links TRBV5-1 with TRBJ2-6; D may be TRBD1 (5 bases). The germline V and J ends were trimmed by 0 bases and 0 bases, with 22 bases remaining between them. The CDR3 covers 21 residues. Germline CDR1 reads SGHRS; CDR2 reads YFSETQ. CDR3 nucleotides: TGCGCCAGCAGCTTGGGGTTGGGGCTTCTCCCTGGCCACTCTGGGGCCAACGTCCTGACTTTC. Translating gives CASSLGLGLLPGHSGANVLTF.

The chain uses TRBV7-9 and TRBJ2-3; D is uncertain. The germline V and J ends were trimmed by 3 bases and 0 bases, with 10 bases remaining between them. Germline CDR1 reads SEHNR; CDR2 reads FQNEAQ (reference sequence). The CDR3 loop spans 15 amino acids. CDR3 bases: TGTGCCAGCAGCTTTCGGGCTTCTAGCACAGATACGCAGTATTTT. It encodes CASSFRASSTDTQYF.

This clonotype has a handful of counts. V gene TRBV5-1 combines with J gene TRBJ2-3; D not resolved. This CDR3 region has 15 residues. Germline V gene lookup returns CDR1 SGHRS and CDR2 YFSETQ. Trimming took off 5 bases at V and 0 bases at J, with 13 bases between the two ends. The CDR3 DNA sequence: TGCGCCAGCAGTGAGACGGCCACTAGCACAGATACGCAGTATTTT. It encodes CASSETATSTDTQYF.

The rearrangement links TRBV25-1 to TRBJ2-7, with 8 nucleotides matching TRBD2. V gave up 4 bases and J gave up 6 bases; unmatched junction bases: 8. This CDR3 contains 14 residues. Germline values: CDR1 MGHDK, CDR2 SYGVNS. The DNA of the CDR3 is TGTGCCAGCAGTGGGGGGACTAGTTTTCGCGAGCAGTACTTC. Translation: CASSGGTSFREQYF.

The chain is built from TRBV20-1 and TRBJ1-2; D is ambiguous. From germline, CDR1 is DFQATT and CDR2 SNEGSKA (reference sequence). The V end was cut by 6 bases, the J end by 8 bases, with 16 bases between. The CDR3 is 12 amino acids. The CDR3 coding sequence is TGCAGTGCCGCTGACCCCTGGAGGGGCTACACCTTC. It codes for CSAADPWRGYTF.